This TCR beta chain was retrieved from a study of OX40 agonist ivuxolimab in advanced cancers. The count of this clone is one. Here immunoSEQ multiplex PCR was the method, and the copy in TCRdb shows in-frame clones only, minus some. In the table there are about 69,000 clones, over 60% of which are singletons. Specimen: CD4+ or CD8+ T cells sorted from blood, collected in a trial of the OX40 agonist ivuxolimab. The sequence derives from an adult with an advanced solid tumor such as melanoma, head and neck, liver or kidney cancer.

CDR3 nucleotides: TGTGCCAGCAGCGTAGGAGGAAATAATTCACCCCTCCACTTT. This encodes CASSVGGNNSPLHF. The rearrangement joins TRBV9 to TRBJ1-6; no reliable D call. Looked up from germline, CDR1 is SGDLS and CDR2 is YYNGEE. V lost 0 bases and J 5 bases, leaving 6 bases between the germline ends. CDR3 length: 14 amino acids.